This passage covers 19 T cell receptor beta chains from one sample sequenced in a study of blood T cell repertoires in COVID-19. TCRdb's table, derived via immunoSEQ multiplex PCR, lists solely in-frame clones and lacks some. The sample has a few hundred thousand clones, under 85% seen once; the top ten hold roughly 1.9%. The sequenced sample was peripheral blood. The receptors shown here come from a man aged 30 to 45 who had recovered from COVID-19.

The rearrangement links TRBV27 to TRBJ1-2, with a possible D match to TRBD1 (5 bases). CDR1 and CDR2 from the germline V gene are MNHEY and SMNVEV (reference sequence). V lost 6 bases and J 3 bases, leaving 14 bases between the germline ends. The CDR3 consists of 14 residues. CDR3 residues: CASRGWGGDYGYTF. In nucleotides, the CDR3 is TGTGCCAGCAGGGGCTGGGGGGGTGACTATGGCTACACCTTC.

The J gene is TRBJ1-5, the V gene TRBV9, with D tentatively TRBD1 (5 bases). Germline V gene data show CDR1 as SGDLS and CDR2 as YYNGEE. The V end was cut by 3 bases, the J end by 7 bases, with 11 bases between. This CDR3 region has 13 residues. CDR3 sequence: CASSASGNQPQHF. CDR3 nucleotides: TGTGCCAGCAGCGCGTCAGGGAACCAGCCCCAGCATTTT. Filled out from reference TRBV9 and TRBJ1-5, the complete variable domain reads DSGVTQTPKHLITATGQRVTLRCSPRSGDLSVYWYQQSLDQGLQFLIQYYNGEERAKGNILERFSAQQFPDLHSELNLSSLELGDSALYFCASSASGNQPQHFGDGTRLSIL.

CDR3 sequence (DNA): TGTGCCAGCAGTTTAAACCCAGGGTTGGGTGAAAAACTGTTTTTT. Translated: CASSLNPGLGEKLFF. The chain uses TRBV27 and TRBJ1-4, with TRBD1 as a possible D gene (5 bases). The germline V gene has CDR1 MNHEY and CDR2 SMNVEV (reference sequence). CDR3 length equals 15 residues. The V and J ends lost 2 bases and 7 bases respectively, with 14 bases between them.

The gene calls are TRBV5-4 and TRBJ2-3; tentative D call: TRBD1 (6 bases). The ends were cut back, 1 base at V and 0 bases at J, with 15 bases in the middle. Germline CDR1 SGHNT, CDR2 YYREEE (reference sequence). This CDR3 contains 17 residues. The CDR3 loop reads CASSLIWDTTSTDTQYF. CDR3 DNA sequence: TGTGCCAGCAGCTTGATCTGGGACACGACTAGCACAGATACGCAGTATTTT.

The rearrangement uses TRBV11-2 and TRBJ2-3; possibly TRBD2 for D (7 bases). The CDR3 has 16 amino acids. The V gene lost 5 bases and the J gene lost 3 bases, with 18 bases spanning the gap. Germline CDR1 SGHAT, CDR2 FQNNGV. The CDR3 is CASSAGRGGGTDTQYF. DNA of the CDR3: TGTGCCAGCAGCGCCGGTAGGGGGGGAGGGACAGATACGCAGTATTTT.

The rearrangement uses TRBV6-1 and TRBJ2-7, with a weak D call TRBD1 (6 bases). The CDR3 is 16 amino acids. Looked up from germline, CDR1 is MNHNS and CDR2 is SASEGT. Trimming pared 2 bases from V and 2 bases from J, leaving 16 bases between. The CDR3 DNA is TGTGCCAGCAGTGAATTTATGGGGACACTCACCTACGAGCAGTACTTC. Translated, it gives CASSEFMGTLTYEQYF.

This chain links TRBV7-3 with TRBJ2-2; perhaps TRBD2 as D (6 bases). V gave up 5 bases and J gave up 1 base, with 14 bases separating them. The CDR3 is 16 residues long. CDR1 is SGHTA, CDR2 FQGTGA, per germline. CDR3 bases: TGTGCCAGCAGCCCCGACAGCGGGCTGAACACCGGGGAGCTGTTTTTT. It translates to CASSPDSGLNTGELFF.

J is TRBJ1-3 and V is TRBV2; D not resolved. Trimming removed 2 bases from V and 1 base from J, with 12 bases in between. The length of the CDR3 is 16 residues. Germline CDR1 is SNHLY and CDR2 is FYNNEI. The CDR3 is CASSEQVQSSGNTIYF. Written as DNA, the CDR3 is TGTGCCAGCAGTGAACAAGTACAAAGTTCTGGAAACACCATATATTTT.

The chain couples TRBV5-1 to TRBJ1-1, with D perhaps TRBD1 (5 bases). Per the germline V gene, CDR1 is SGHRS and CDR2 is YFSETQ. The CDR3 totals 15 residues. V lost 4 bases and J 0 bases, leaving 13 bases between the germline ends. CDR3 sequence: CASSPGGIMNTEAFF. The CDR3 bases are TGCGCCAGCAGCCCGGGGGGTATAATGAACACTGAAGCTTTCTTT. Together with reference TRBV5-1 and TRBJ1-1, the CDR3 gives the full variable domain: KAGVTQTPRYLIKTRGQQVTLSCSPISGHRSVSWYQQTPGQGLQFLFEYFSETQRNKGNFPGRFSGRQFSNSRSEMNVSTLELGDSALYLCASSPGGIMNTEAFFGQGTRLTVV.

The chain employs TRBV6-5 and TRBJ2-7; weak D call: TRBD1 (6 bases). Trimming removed 6 bases from V and 4 bases from J, with 16 bases in between. The CDR3 consists of 14 residues. Germline V gene data show CDR1 as MNHEY and CDR2 as SVGAGI. This CDR3 is CASRRDSRGYEQYF. For the CDR3, the DNA is TGTGCCAGCAGACGAGATTCCAGGGGTTACGAGCAGTACTTC.

The chain links TRBV6-6 to TRBJ2-7; D is unresolved. V was clipped by 6 bases and J by 3 bases, with 6 bases between them. This CDR3 is 11 amino acids long. Germline V gene data show CDR1 as MNHNY and CDR2 as SVGAGI (reference sequence). The chain's CDR3 is CASRQNYEQYF. The CDR3 nucleotides are TGTGCCAGCAGACAGAACTACGAGCAGTACTTC.

The rearrangement uses TRBV7-6 and TRBJ1-5; a possible D gene is TRBD1 (5 bases). Trimming took 4 bases from V and 7 from J, leaving 17 bases between them. The CDR3 runs to 15 residues. Germline CDR1 SGHVS, CDR2 FNYEAQ. For the CDR3, the DNA is TGTGCCAGCAGCTCTGGGCGGGGCATGGCACAGCCCCAGCATTTT. Amino acid sequence: CASSSGRGMAQPQHF.

CDR3 in amino acids: CASSPTGAAGNTIYF. CDR3 bases: TGTGCCAGCAGCCCGACTGGGGCTGCGGGAAACACCATATATTTT. The rearrangement links TRBV7-9 to TRBJ1-3, with a possible D match to TRBD1 (5 bases). The length of the CDR3 is 15 residues. The germline V gene encodes CDR1 SEHNR and CDR2 FQNEAQ (reference sequence). The V end lost 5 bases, the J end lost 4 bases, and 15 bases lay between the germline ends.

The chain links TRBV3-1 (or the pseudogene TRBV3-2) to TRBJ2-3; D gene ambiguous. The V and J ends lost 4 bases and 7 bases respectively, with 9 bases between them. Germline CDR1 LGHDT, CDR2 YNNKEL (reference sequence). The CDR3 runs 12 residues. The CDR3 here is CASSPTANTQYF. The CDR3, as DNA: TGTGCCAGCAGCCCGACTGCGAATACGCAGTATTTT.

There are a few counts of this clone. CDR3 amino acids: CASSQRGLNTEAFF. CDR3 nucleotide sequence: TGCGCCAGCAGCCAGCGGGGGCTGAACACTGAAGCTTTCTTT. V and J are TRBV5-1 and TRBJ1-1, with a tentative D call TRBD1 (6 bases). This CDR3 region has 14 residues. In germline, CDR1 is SGHRS, CDR2 YFSETQ. Trimming cost V 4 bases and J 0 bases, with 10 bases left between them.

The genes are TRBV5-8 and TRBJ2-1, with a tentative D call TRBD2 (7 bases). The CDR3 totals 19 residues. Germline lookup yields CDR1 SGHTS and CDR2 YDEGEE. V dropped 10 bases and J dropped 0 bases, with 29 bases sitting between them. CDR3 loop: CAPTRGGSGFGSSYNEQFF. CDR3 coding DNA: TGTGCCCCCACTAGGGGGGGGTCGGGTTTCGGGTCCTCCTACAATGAGCAGTTCTTC.

This chain connects TRBV9 to TRBJ1-6; D uncertain. The V gene lost 3 bases and the J gene lost 7 bases, with 14 bases spanning the gap. CDR3 length equals 15 residues. Per the germline V gene, CDR1 is SGDLS and CDR2 is YYNGEE. The CDR3 is CASSASGVVNSPLHF. In nucleotides, the CDR3 is TGTGCCAGCAGCGCGAGCGGGGTCGTGAATTCACCCCTCCACTTT.

The genes are TRBV3-1 (or the pseudogene TRBV3-2) and TRBJ1-6; TRBD1 agrees at 8 bases. V lost 0 bases to trimming and J lost 9 bases; unmatched junction nucleotides: 4. The CDR3 has 15 residues. CDR1 LGHDT and CDR2 YNNKEL come from the germline V gene (reference sequence). Written as DNA, the CDR3 is TGTGCCAGCAGCCAAGAGAACAGGGGGTCTTCACCCCTCCACTTT. It yields the protein CASSQENRGSSPLHF.

V usage is TRBV18 and J usage is TRBJ1-4, with no clear D. Between the trimmed V and J ends, which lost 6 bases and 7 bases, there was a span of 15 bases. Germline loops: CDR1 KGHSH, CDR2 LQKENI. This CDR3 is 14 amino acids long. In DNA form, the CDR3 reads TGTGCCAGCTCTCCGTCCGGGTTGGGTGAAAAACTGTTTTTT. It specifies CASSPSGLGEKLFF.